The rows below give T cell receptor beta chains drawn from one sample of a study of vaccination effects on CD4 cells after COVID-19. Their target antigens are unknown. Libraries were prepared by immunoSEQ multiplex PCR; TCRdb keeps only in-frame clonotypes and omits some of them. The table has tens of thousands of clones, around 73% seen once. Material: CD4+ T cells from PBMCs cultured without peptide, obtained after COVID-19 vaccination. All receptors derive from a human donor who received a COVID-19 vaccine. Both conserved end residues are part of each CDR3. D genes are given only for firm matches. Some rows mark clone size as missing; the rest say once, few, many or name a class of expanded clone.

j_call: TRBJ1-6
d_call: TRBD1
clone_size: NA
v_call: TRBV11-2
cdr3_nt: TGTGCCAGCAGCAAGGACAGGGGGCCCATAAGTAATTCACCCCTCCACTTT
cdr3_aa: CASSKDRGPISNSPLHF

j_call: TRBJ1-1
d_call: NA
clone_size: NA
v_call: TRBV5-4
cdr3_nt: TGTGCCAGCAGCTTGCCAGGGCGGACTGAAGCTTTCTTT
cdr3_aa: CASSLPGRTEAFF

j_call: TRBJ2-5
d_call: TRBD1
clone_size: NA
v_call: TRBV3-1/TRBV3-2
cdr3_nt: TGTGCCAGCAGCCCCCGGGACAGGGGGCGCGGGGAGACCCAGTACTTC
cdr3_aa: CASSPRDRGRGETQYF

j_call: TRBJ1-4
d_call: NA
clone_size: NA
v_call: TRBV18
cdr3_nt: TGTGCCAGCTCATCGGGTAGTAATGAAAAACTGTTTTTT
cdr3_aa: CASSSGSNEKLFF

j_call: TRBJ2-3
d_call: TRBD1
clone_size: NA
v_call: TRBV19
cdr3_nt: TGTGCCAGTGGACAGGGGGGAGATACGCAGTATTTT
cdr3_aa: CASGQGGDTQYF

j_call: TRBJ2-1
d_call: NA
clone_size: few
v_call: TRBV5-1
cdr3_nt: TGCGCCAGCAGCTTGGCCCCGGTCCTCCGTGGGGTAAATGAGCAGTTCTTC
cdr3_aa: CASSLAPVLRGVNEQFF

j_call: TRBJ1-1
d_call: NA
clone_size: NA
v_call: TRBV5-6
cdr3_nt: TGTGCCAGCAGCTCGACGAGGAACACTGAAGCTTTCTTT
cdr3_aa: CASSSTRNTEAFF

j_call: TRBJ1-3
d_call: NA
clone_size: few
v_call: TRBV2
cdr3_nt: TGTGCCAGCAGTGAACGGGGGGTAGTCTCCGGAAACACCATATATTTT
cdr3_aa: CASSERGVVSGNTIYF

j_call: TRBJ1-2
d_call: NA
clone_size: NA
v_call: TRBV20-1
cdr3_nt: TGCAGTGCCCAGGGGAATGGCTACACCTTC
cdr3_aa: CSAQGNGYTF

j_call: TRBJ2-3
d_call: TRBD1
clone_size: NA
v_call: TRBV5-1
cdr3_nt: TGCGCCAGTACCGGGACAGTCTCATCGGATACGCAGTATTTT
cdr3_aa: CASTGTVSSDTQYF

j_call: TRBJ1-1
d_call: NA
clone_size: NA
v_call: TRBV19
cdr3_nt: TGTGCCAGTAGTATGGATGGGGTGAAAGGGCCGAACACTGAAGCTTTCTTT
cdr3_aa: CASSMDGVKGPNTEAFF

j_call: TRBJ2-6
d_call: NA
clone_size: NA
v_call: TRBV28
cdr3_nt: TGTGCCAGCAGTTTCCCAGGGACTGGGGCCAACGTCCTGACTTTC
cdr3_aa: CASSFPGTGANVLTF

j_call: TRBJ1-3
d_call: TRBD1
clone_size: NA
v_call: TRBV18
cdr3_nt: TGTGCCAGCTCACCAACCCCACGGGACAGCTCTGGAAACACCATATATTTT
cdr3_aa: CASSPTPRDSSGNTIYF

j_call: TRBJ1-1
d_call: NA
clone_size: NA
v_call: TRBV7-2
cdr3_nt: TGTGCCAGCAGCTCCCAACAGGGAGGGTACACTGAAGCTTTCTTT
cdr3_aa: CASSSQQGGYTEAFF

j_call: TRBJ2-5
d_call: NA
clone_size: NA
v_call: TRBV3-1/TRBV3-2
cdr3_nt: TGTGCCAGCAAGCTAGGGCATCGAGAGTACTTC
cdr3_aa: CASKLGHREYF

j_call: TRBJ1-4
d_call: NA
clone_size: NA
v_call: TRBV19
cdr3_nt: TGTGCCAGTAGGAACCTTGGGGGGAACGAAAAACTGTTTTTT
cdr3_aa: CASRNLGGNEKLFF

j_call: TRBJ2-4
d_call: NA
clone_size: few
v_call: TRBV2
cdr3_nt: TGTGCCAGCAGCCTAACAAGGGACATTCAGTACTTC
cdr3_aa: CASSLTRDIQYF

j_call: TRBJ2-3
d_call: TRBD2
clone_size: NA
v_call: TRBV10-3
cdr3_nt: TGTGCCATCAGCCCGGGGGGTGCCCCCTCGAATACGCAGTATTTT
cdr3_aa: CAISPGGAPSNTQYF